One T cell receptor beta chain is described in this entry. The data derive from a study of blood T cell repertoires in COVID-19. Whole-study context: PBMCs, B-cell-depleted T cells, or T cells were the source of the cDNA or gDNA that made up the material.

Under the authors' procedure: For nucleated cells, counts were estimated from reference gene primer amplification. Profiled with immunoSEQ multiplex PCR; TCRdb holds only in-frame clones, not every one. Clonal size and the V and J genes are those of that table, whereas D and trimming came from the DNA. The sample lists tens of thousands of clones, 92% occurring once. J lost 6 bases, V lost 4 bases, and 15 bases had no gene match. The CDR3 is made up of 19 amino acids. The germline gives CDR1 SGHAT, CDR2 FQNNGV. The sequenced sample consisted of peripheral blood. The chain couples TRBV11-2 to TRBJ2-7, with 16 positions matching TRBD2. The TCR sequence derives from a man over 45 with active COVID-19. As DNA, the CDR3 is TGTGCCAGCAGCTCACGGGGGGGACTAGCGGGAGGGAGGGAACTCGAGCAGTACTTC. Amino acid sequence: CASSSRGGLAGGRELEQYF.